This T cell receptor (beta chain) is from a study of CD8+ T cells in alopecia areata. Turning to the study itself: Affected scalp percentage set treated patients' severity scores.

This clone was seen once. The authors extracted RNA and reverse transcribed it into cDNA as the sequencing template. Data came from immunoSEQ multiplex PCR; TCRdb stores just in-frame clones and leaves some out. In the table there are about 210,000 clones, more than 45% of which are singletons. Trimming removed 3 bases at V and 7 bases at J, with 14 bases between. This CDR3 is built from 13 residues. Germline CDR1 is SQVTM and CDR2 is ANQGSEA. Treatment here: oral pan-JAK inhibitor, 5-10 mg twice daily. Peripheral blood and lesional scalp punch biopsies were taken from alopecia areata patients. Specimen: CD4+ T cells sorted from blood, collected at week 4, from a patient treated with tofacitinib. J is TRBJ2-3 and V is TRBV29-1, with D unclear. The receptor comes from a human donor with alopecia areata. The CDR3 region has the DNA TGCAGCGTTGAGGGCCCCGGGCCGAATACGCAGTATTTT. This gives the protein CSVEGPGPNTQYF.